Detailed here is one T cell receptor (beta chain). Patients aged 18 to 65 with hyperthyroidism were newly diagnosed, with duration under 2 months. Exclusion of patients followed from uncontrolled infection, other autoimmune disease, pregnancy or lactation. It was around 11 ml of fresh peripheral blood that supplied the PBMCs. The source material, RNA transcripts, was used to amplify TCR beta CDR3 regions. Carried out on the TCR CDR3, a first-round RT-PCR used the HTBI primer set. TCRdb reanalysed the multiplex PCR reads using MiXCR and keeps one entry per CDR3 protein. Found here are hundreds of thousands of distinct CDR3 sequences, 15% of them singletons; the top ten hold about 31%. This sample was taken from a study of T cells in Graves' hyperthyroidism and ophthalmopathy. Background on the study: Before treatment of any kind, peripheral blood was taken at initial diagnosis.

The CDR3 sequence is 16 residues long. Germline-derived CDR1 and CDR2 are MNHNS and SASEGT. The J segment lost 7 bases and the V segment lost 3 bases, leaving 11 bases of the junction unmatched. The genes are TRBV6-1 and TRBJ2-1, with 8 bases aligning to TRBD2. Sequenced input: blood. This receptor was obtained from a woman younger than 45 with Graves' hyperthyroidism. The DNA for the CDR3 is TGTGCCAGCAGTGATCCCCCAGCGGGAGTGAGTAATGAGCAGTTCTTC. Protein product: CASSDPPAGVSNEQFF.